This T cell receptor (beta chain) was captured by sequencing in a study of CD8 T cells in Susac syndrome. Study observations and caveats: Only a relatively small number of individuals were included in the TCR sequencing and HLA analysis.

The CDR3 has 21 residues. From germline, CDR1 is LGHDT and CDR2 YNNKEL (reference sequence). J lost 2 bases, V lost 3 bases, and 20 bases had no gene match. Sequencing targeted TCR beta in T cells from blood (CD8+ and CD4+). TEMRA cells were FACS-enriched and CD8+ and CD4+ T cells negatively isolated. Random hexamers were used to reverse transcribe roughly 0.45 to 1 ug of RNA. The authors amplified TCR beta CDR3 across 54 Vbeta and 13 Jbeta using immunoSEQ multiplex PCR. TCRdb re-called the immunoSEQ multiplex PCR reads through MiXCR, storing one row per CDR3 protein. The table includes about 440,000 distinct CDR3 sequences, more than 80% detected once. With regard to this clonotype: No antigen is known for it.

The sequence was collected from a human donor with multiple sclerosis. Sequenced input: CD8+ T cells from PBMCs. The chain combines TRBV3-1 with TRBJ2-2; TRBD2 matches 8 bases. CDR3 coding DNA: TGTGCCAGCAGCCAGTACGTCAACTCAGGGACTAGAGCGGAAAACACCGGGGAGCTGTTTTTT. The encoded protein is CASSQYVNSGTRAENTGELFF.